This T cell receptor (beta chain) was identified during a study of blood T cell repertoires in COVID-19. Sequenced by immunoSEQ multiplex PCR; TCRdb stores in-frame clones only, minus some. Here the sample spans 260,000 or so clones, about 87% being singletons. There are 14 residues in the CDR3. Germline CDR1 MNHEY, CDR2 SMNVEV (reference sequence). Trimming shortened V by 1 base and J by 6 bases, and 12 bases separated the two germline ends. The sequencing sample was made of PBMCs or T cells enriched from blood (not recorded which). This receptor was identified in a woman aged 40 to 49 with acute COVID-19. The rearrangement links TRBV27 to TRBJ1-2; D might be TRBD1 (6 bases). CDR3 sequence: CASSLFQGMDGYTF. The CDR3 region has the DNA TGTGCCAGCAGTTTATTTCAGGGGATGGATGGCTACACCTTC.